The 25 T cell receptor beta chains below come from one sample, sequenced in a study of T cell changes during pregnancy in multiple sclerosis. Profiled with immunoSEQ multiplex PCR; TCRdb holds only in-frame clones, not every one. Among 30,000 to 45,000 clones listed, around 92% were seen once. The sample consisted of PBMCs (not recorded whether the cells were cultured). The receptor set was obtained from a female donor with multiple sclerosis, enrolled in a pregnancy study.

The CDR3: CASSSVGADTEAFF. The CDR3 DNA reads as TGTGCCAGCAGCAGCGTGGGGGCTGACACTGAAGCTTTCTTT. The chain is built from TRBV7-9 and TRBJ1-1, with D perhaps TRBD1 (6 bases). Germline V gives CDR1 SEHNR, CDR2 FQNEAQ (reference sequence). V was shortened by 5 bases and J by 3 bases, with 13 bases between the two germline ends. CDR3 size: 14 residues.

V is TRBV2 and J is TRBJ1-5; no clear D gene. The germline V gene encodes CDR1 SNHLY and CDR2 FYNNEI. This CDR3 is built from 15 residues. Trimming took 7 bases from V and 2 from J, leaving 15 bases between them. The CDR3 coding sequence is TGTGCCAGCACTGAGGGCTTCGCGGGCAATCAGCCCCAGCATTTT. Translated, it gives CASTEGFAGNQPQHF.

This chain's CDR3 is CASSSGQGAGELFF. The CDR3 nucleotides are TGTGCCAGCAGCTCGGGACAGGGGGCCGGGGAGCTGTTTTTT. This chain links TRBV5-4 with TRBJ2-2, with 11 nucleotides matching TRBD1. Trimming at V came to 3 bases and at J to 6 bases, leaving 1 base not matched to a gene. This CDR3 is built from 14 residues. Looked up from germline, CDR1 is SGHNT and CDR2 is YYREEE (reference sequence).

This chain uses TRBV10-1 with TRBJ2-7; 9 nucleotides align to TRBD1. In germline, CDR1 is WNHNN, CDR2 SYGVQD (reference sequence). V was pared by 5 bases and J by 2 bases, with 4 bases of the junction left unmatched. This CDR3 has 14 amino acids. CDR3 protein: CASSKTGGTYEQYF. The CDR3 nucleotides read TGCGCCAGCAGTAAGACAGGGGGAACCTACGAGCAGTACTTC.

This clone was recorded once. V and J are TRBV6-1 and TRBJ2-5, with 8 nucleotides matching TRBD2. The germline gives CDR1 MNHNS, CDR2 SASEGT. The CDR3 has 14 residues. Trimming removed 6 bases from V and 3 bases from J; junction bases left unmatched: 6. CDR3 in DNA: TGTGCCAGCAGCGAGGGGGGACTAGAAGAGACCCAGTACTTC. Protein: CASSEGGLEETQYF.

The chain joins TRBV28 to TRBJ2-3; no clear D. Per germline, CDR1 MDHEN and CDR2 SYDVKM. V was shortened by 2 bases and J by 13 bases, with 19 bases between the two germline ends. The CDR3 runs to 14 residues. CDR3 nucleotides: TGTGCCAGCAGTTTAGACCCCTCTGCGCTAGTAAAGTATTTT. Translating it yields CASSLDPSALVKYF.

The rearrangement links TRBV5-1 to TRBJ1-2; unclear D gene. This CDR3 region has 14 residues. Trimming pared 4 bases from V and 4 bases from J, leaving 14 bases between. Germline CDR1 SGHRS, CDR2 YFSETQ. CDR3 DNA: TGCGCCAGCAGCCCATCGGAGGGAGGCTATGGCTACACCTTC. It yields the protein CASSPSEGGYGYTF.

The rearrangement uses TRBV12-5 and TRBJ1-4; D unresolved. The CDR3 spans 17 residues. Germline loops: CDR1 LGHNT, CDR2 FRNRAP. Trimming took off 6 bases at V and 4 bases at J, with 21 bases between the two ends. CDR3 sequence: CASGQKIRTGDNEKLFF. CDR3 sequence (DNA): TGTGCTAGTGGCCAAAAAATCAGGACGGGAGATAATGAAAAACTGTTTTTT.

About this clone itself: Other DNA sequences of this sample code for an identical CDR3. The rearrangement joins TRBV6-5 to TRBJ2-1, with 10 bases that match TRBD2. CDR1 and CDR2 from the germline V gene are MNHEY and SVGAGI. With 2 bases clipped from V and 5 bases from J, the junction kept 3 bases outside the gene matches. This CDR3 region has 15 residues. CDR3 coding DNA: TGTGCCAGCAGTTACGGGACTAGCGTGAACAATGAGCAGTTCTTC. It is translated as CASSYGTSVNNEQFF.

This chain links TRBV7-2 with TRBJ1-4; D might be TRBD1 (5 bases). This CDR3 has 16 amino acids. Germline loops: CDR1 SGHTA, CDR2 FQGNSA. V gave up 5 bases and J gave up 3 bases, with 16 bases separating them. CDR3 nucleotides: TGTGCCAGCAGCCGACAGCCACCGTCGCCTAATGAAAAACTGTTTTTT. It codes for CASSRQPPSPNEKLFF.

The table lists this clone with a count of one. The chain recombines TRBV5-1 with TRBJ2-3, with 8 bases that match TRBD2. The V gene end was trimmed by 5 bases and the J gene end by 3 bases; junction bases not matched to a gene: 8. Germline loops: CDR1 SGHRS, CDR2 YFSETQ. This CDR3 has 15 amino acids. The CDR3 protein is CASSSTSASTDTQYF. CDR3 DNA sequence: TGCGCCAGCAGTTCGACTAGCGCTTCTACAGATACGCAGTATTTT.

CDR3 sequence: CSVDRDDQETQYF. The CDR3, as DNA: TGCAGCGTTGATCGGGACGACCAAGAGACCCAGTACTTC. The rearrangement uses TRBV29-1 and TRBJ2-5; D could derive from TRBD1 or TRBD2 (5 bases each). Germline values: CDR1 SQVTM, CDR2 ANQGSEA. V shed 3 bases and J shed 0 bases, with 8 bases lying between them. This CDR3 has 13 residues.

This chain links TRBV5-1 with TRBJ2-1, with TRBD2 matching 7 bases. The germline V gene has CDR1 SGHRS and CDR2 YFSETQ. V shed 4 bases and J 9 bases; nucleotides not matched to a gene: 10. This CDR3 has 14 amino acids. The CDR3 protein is CASSQWGGEREQFF. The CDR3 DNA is TGCGCCAGCAGCCAATGGGGAGGGGAGCGTGAGCAGTTCTTC.

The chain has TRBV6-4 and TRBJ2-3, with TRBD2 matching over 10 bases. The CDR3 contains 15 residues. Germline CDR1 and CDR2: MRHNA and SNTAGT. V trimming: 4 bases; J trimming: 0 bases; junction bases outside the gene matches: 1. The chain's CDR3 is CASSATSGSTDTQYF. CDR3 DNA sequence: TGTGCCAGCAGTGCGACTAGCGGGAGCACAGATACGCAGTATTTT.

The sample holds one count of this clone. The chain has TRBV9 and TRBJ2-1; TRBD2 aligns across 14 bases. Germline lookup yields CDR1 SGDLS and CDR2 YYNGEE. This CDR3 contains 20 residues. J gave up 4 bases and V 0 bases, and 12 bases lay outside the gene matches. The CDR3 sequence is CASSVEGLAGDGEEYNEQFF. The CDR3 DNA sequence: TGTGCCAGCAGCGTAGAGGGACTAGCGGGAGATGGGGAAGAATACAATGAGCAGTTCTTC.

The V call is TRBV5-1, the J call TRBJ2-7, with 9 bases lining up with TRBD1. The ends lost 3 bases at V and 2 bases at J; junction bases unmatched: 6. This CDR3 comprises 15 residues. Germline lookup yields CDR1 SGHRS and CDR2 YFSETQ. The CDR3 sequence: CASSSGTGITYEQYF. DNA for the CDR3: TGCGCCAGCAGCTCCGGGACAGGGATCACCTACGAGCAGTACTTC.

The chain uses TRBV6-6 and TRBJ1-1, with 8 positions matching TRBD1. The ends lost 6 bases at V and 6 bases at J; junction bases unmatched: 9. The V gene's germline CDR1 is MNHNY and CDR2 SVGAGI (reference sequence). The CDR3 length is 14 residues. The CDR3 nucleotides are TGTGCCAGCAGCCTAGGACAGGGATTCGCTGAAGCTTTCTTT. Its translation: CASSLGQGFAEAFF.

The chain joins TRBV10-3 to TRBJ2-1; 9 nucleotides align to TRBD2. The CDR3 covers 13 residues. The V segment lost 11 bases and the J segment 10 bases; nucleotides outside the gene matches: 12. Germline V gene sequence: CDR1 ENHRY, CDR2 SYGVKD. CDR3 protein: CASQGLAVKEQFF. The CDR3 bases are TGTGCCTCGCAGGGACTAGCTGTGAAGGAGCAGTTCTTC.

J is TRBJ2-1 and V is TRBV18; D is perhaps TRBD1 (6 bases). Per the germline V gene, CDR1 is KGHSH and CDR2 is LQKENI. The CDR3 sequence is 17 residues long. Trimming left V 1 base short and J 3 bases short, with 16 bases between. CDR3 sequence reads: CASSPRSGQNIYNEQFF. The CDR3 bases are TGTGCCAGCTCACCACGTTCCGGACAGAACATCTACAATGAGCAGTTCTTC.

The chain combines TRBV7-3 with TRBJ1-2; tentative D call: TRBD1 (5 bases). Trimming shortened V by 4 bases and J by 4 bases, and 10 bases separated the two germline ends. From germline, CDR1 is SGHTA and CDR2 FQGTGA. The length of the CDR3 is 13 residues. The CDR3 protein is CASSSGRVYGYTF. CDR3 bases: TGTGCCAGCAGCTCAGGCAGGGTCTATGGCTACACCTTC.

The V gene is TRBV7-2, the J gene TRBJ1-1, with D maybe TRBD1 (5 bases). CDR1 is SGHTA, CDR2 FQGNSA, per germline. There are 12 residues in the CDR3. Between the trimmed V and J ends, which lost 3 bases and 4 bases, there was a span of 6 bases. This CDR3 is CASSLGVTEAFF. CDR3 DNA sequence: TGTGCCAGCAGCTTGGGGGTCACTGAAGCTTTCTTT.

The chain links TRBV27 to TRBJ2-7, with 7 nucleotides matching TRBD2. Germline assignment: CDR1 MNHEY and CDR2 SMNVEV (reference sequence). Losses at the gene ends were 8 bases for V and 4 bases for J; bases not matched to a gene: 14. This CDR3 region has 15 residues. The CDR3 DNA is TGTGCCAGCTCAACGATTGGCGGGAGTAGGTACGAGCAGTACTTC. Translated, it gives CASSTIGGSRYEQYF.

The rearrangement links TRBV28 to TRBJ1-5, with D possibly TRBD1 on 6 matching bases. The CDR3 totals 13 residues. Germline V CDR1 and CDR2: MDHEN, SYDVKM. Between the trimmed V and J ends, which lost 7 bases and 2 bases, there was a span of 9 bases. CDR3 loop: CASIQGGNQPQHF. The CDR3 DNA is TGTGCCAGCATACAGGGTGGCAATCAGCCCCAGCATTTT.

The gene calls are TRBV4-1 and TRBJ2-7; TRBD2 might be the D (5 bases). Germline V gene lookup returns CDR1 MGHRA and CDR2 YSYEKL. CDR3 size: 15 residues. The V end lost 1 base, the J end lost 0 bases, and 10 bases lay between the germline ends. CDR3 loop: CASSQGGSSSYEQYF. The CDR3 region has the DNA TGCGCCAGCAGCCAAGGAGGGAGCAGCTCCTACGAGCAGTACTTC.

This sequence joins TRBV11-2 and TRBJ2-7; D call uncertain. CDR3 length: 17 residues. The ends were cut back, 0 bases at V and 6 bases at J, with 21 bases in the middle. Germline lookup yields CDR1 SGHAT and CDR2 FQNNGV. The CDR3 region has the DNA TGTGCCAGCAGCTTAGATCATCGAGGACGGGCCGGAACCGAGCAGTACTTC. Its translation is CASSLDHRGRAGTEQYF.